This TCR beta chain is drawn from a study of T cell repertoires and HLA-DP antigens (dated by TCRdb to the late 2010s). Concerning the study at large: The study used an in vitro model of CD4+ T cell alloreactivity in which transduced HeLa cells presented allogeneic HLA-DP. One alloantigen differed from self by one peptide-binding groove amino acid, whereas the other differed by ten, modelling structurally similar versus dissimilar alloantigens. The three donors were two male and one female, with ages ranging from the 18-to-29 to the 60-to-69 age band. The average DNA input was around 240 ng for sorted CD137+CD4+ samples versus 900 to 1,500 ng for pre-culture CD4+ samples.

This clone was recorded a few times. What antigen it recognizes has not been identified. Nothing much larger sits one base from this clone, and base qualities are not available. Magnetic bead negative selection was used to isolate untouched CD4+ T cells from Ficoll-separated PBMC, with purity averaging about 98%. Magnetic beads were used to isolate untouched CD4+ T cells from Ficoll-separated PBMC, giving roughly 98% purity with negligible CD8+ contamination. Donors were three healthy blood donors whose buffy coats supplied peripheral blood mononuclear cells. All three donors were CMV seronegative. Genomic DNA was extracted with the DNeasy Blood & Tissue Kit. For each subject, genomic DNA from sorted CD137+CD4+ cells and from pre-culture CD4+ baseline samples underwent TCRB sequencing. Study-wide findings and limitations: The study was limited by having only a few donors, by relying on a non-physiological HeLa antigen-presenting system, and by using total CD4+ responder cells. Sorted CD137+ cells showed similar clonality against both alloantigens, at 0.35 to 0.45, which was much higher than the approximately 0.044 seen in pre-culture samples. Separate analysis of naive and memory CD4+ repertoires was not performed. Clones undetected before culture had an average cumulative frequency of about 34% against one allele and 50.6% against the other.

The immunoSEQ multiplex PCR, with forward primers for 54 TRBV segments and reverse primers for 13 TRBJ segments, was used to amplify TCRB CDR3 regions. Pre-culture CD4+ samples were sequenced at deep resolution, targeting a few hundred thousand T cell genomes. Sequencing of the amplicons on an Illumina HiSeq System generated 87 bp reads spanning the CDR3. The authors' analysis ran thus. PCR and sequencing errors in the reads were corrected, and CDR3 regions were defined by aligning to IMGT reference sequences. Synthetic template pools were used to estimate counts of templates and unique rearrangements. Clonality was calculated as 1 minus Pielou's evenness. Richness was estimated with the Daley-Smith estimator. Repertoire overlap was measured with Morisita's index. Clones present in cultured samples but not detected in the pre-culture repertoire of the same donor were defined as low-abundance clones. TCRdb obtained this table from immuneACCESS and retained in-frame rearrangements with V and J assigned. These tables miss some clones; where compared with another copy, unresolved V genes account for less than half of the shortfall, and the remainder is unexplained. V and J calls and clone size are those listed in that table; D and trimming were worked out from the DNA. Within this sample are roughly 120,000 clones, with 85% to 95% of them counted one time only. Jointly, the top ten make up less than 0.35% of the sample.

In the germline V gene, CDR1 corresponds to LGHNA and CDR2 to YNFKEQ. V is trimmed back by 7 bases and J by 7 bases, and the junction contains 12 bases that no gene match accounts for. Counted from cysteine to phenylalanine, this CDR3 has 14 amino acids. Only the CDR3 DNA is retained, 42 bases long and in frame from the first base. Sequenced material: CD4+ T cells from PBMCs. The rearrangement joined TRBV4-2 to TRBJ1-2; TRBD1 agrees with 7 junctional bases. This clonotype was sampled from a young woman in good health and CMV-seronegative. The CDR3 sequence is CASTQGDSTTGYTF. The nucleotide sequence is TGTGCCAGCACCCAGGGGGACTCAACTACTGGCTACACCTTC.